This entry is about one T cell receptor beta chain. This record belongs to a study of T-cell memory formation after mild COVID-19. TCRdb independently ran MiXCR on the 5' RACE reads; one entry per CDR3 protein. The sample contains approximately 230,000 distinct CDR3 sequences, about 17% of which appear only once. The CDR3 length is 15 residues. Germline CDR1 is SGHNT and CDR2 is YENEEA. V was pared by 4 bases and J by 5 bases, with 5 bases of the junction left unmatched. Sequences were obtained from PBMCs or a T cell subset sorted from them (not recorded which). The rearrangement uses TRBV11-3 and TRBJ2-5; 12 nucleotides match TRBD1. The clonotype comes from a man aged 18 to 30 who had mild COVID-19 (a few samples of this study predate the infection). Cell type and time point are not known. This CDR3 reads CASSWDRGPLETQYF. As DNA, the CDR3 is TGTGCCAGCAGCTGGGACAGGGGGCCCTTGGAGACCCAGTACTTC.